These 9 T cell receptor beta chains were sequenced from one sample in a study of cytomegalovirus exposure and HLA in healthy donors. This PCR relied on a set of 60 Vbeta primers and 13 Jbeta primers. Clones were sequenced by immunoSEQ multiplex PCR, and TCRdb holds only the in-frame ones, with some missing. Of 100,000 to 150,000 clones in the sample, 81% are singletons; the top ten hold about 1.7%. What was sequenced was PBMCs. Source of these receptors: a young man in good health and CMV-seronegative.

V is TRBV29-1 and J is TRBJ2-1, with 12 bases matching TRBD1. Trimming cost V 2 bases and J 4 bases; bases outside gene matches: 9. Germline loops: CDR1 SQVTM, CDR2 ANQGSEA. The CDR3 runs to 17 residues. CDR3 DNA: TGCAGCGTTGAACGTGGCGGGACAGGGGGCAGGTACAATGAGCAGTTCTTC. Amino acids: CSVERGGTGGRYNEQFF.

This clone was seen only a few times. The V and J genes are TRBV2 and TRBJ1-2; 10 bases are shared with TRBD1. This CDR3 comprises 14 residues. CDR1 is SNHLY and CDR2 is FYNNEI in the germline V gene. Trimming took 7 bases from V and 4 from J; bases not matched to a gene: 6. As DNA, the CDR3 is TGTGCCAGCACTCGACAGGGGGCAGGCTATGGCTACACCTTC. Translated, it gives CASTRQGAGYGYTF.

This chain uses TRBV6-1 with TRBJ1-4, with D perhaps TRBD1 (5 bases). Germline CDR1 reads MNHNS; CDR2 reads SASEGT. The CDR3 runs to 14 residues. The V end lost 1 base, the J end lost 4 bases, and 7 bases lay between the germline ends. The CDR3 DNA sequence: TGTGCCAGCAGTGAAGGACAGATTAATGAAAAACTGTTTTTT. It encodes CASSEGQINEKLFF.

This clone appeared a single time. The V gene is TRBV15, the J gene TRBJ2-5; 7 nucleotides align to TRBD1. Germline V lookup: CDR1 LNHNV, CDR2 YYDKDF (reference sequence). With 3 bases clipped from V and 4 bases from J, the junction kept 8 bases outside the gene matches. The CDR3 is made up of 15 amino acids. The CDR3 sequence: CATSSRGGSGETQYF. CDR3 DNA sequence: TGTGCCACCAGCAGCCGAGGGGGCTCGGGAGAGACCCAGTACTTC.

The V and J genes are TRBV6-1 and TRBJ1-2, with TRBD1 matching over 9 bases. Germline trimming cut 4 bases from V and 5 bases from J; bases unmatched to any gene: 2. CDR3 length: 13 amino acids. Germline V CDR1 and CDR2: MNHNS, SASEGT. The CDR3 sequence: CASSVDRGYGYTF. The CDR3 region has the DNA TGTGCCAGCAGTGTCGACAGGGGGTATGGCTACACCTTC.

The chain combines TRBV5-1 with TRBJ2-1, with D possibly matching TRBD2 (6 bases). CDR1 is SGHRS, CDR2 YFSETQ, per germline. This CDR3 comprises 14 residues. V was pared by 7 bases and J by 6 bases, with 17 bases between. The CDR3 is CASRIGFGGNEQFF. The CDR3, as DNA: TGCGCCAGCCGCATCGGGTTCGGGGGCAATGAGCAGTTCTTC.

The chain uses TRBV25-1 and TRBJ1-6; D gene unclear. Germline-derived CDR1 and CDR2 are MGHDK and SYGVNS. This CDR3 comprises 16 residues. The V gene lost 3 bases and the J gene lost 0 bases, with 9 bases spanning the gap. The CDR3 DNA follows: TGTGCCAGCAGTGACCCGGAGAGCTCCTATAATTCACCCCTCCACTTT. Translating it yields CASSDPESSYNSPLHF.

CDR3 DNA sequence: TGTGCCAGCAGCTCCAGCAGGGGATACAATGAGCAGTTCTTC. Translated: CASSSSRGYNEQFF. The chain couples TRBV5-8 to TRBJ2-1, with TRBD1 as a possible D gene (6 bases). Per germline, CDR1 SGHTS and CDR2 YDEGEE. The ends were cut back, 3 bases at V and 4 bases at J, with 11 bases in the middle. This CDR3 is 14 amino acids long.

Written as DNA, the CDR3 is TGTGCCAGCAGCTCAAGCGGGGGGGTCTACGTTGGGCAGTTCTTC. Translated, it gives CASSSSGGVYVGQFF. This chain joins TRBV5-6 and TRBJ2-1; TRBD2 matches 10 bases. Germline loops: CDR1 SGHDT, CDR2 YYEEEE. Germline trimming cut 3 bases from V and 12 bases from J; bases unmatched to any gene: 12. The CDR3 has 15 residues.